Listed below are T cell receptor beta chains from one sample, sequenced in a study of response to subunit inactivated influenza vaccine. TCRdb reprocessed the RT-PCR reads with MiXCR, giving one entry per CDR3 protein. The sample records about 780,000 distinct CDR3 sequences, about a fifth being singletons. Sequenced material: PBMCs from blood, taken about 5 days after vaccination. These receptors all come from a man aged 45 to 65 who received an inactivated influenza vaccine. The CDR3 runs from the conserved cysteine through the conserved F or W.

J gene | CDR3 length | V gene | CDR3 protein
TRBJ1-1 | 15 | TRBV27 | CASSLSGSVNTEAFF
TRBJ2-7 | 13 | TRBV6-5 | CASSYSGTGAQYF
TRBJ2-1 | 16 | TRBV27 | CASSPPGTSGFNEQFF
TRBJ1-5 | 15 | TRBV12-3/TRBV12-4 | CASSGRQGGRQPQHF
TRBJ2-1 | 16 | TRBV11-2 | CASSSYSGSPYNEQFF
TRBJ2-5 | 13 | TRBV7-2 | CASSERQGETQYF
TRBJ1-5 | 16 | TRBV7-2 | CASSPLGVRSNQPQHF
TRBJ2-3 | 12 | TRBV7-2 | CASRISLDTQYF
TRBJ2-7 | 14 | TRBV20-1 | CSARDGQGPYEQYF
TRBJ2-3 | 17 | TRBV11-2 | CASSFGLAGRGTDTQYF
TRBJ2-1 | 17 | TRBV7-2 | CASSSLGLADLNNEQFF
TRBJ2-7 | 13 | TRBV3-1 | CASSQIRSYEQYF
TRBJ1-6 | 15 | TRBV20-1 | CSASNPDRGVSPLHF
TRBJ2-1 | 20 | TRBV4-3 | CASSQVWGLAGGLIYNEQFF
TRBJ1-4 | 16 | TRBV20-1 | CSAIITGTGNNEKLFF
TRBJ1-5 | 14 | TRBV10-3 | CAISTEYSNQPQHF
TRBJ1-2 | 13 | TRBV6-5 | CASSSRQGDGYTF
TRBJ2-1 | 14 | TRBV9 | CASSVAGWGDEQFF
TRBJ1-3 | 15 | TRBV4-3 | CASSPRTGTGNTIYF
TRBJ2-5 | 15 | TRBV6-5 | CASSYLRGGRETQYF
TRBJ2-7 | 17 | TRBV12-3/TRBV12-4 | CASSFGAGGLSSYEQYF
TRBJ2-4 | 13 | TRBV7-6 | CASSSHAGRVKYF
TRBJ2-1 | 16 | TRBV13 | CASSQGSLAGPYEQFF
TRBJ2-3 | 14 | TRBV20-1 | CSARDGSLTDTQYF
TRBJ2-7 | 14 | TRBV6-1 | CASRHRETTNEQYF
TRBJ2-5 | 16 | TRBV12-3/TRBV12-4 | CASSLGLAGEQETQYF
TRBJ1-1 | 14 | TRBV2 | CASIRDRVGTEAFF
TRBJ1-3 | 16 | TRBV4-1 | CASSLRTGRSGNTIYF
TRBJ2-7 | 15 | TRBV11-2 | CASSLEPGGPYEQYF
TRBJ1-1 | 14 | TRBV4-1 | CASSQASGTTEAFF
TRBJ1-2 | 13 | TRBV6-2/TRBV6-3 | CASSETTDYGYTF
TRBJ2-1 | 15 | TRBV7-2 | CASSALSGRVDEQFF
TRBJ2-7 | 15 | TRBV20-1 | CSARGERGREYEQYF
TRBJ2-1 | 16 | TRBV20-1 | CSARVQMGQGFNEQFF
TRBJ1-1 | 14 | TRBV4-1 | CASSQGSGNTEAFF
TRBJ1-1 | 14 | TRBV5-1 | CASSLLGGEAEAFF
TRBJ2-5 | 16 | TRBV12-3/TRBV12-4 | CASSLGPGQGSETQYF
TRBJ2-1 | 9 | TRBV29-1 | CSEGGRLFF
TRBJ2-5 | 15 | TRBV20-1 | CSARVFGGTEETQYF
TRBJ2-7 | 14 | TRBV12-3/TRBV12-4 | CASSLGGDFYEQYF
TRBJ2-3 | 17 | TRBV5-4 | CASSLGSGQGSTDTQYF
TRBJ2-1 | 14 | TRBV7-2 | CASSLERGFGEQFF
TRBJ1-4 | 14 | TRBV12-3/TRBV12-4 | CATRLGQDNEKLFF
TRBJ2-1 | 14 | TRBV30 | CAWSLSGSYNEQFF
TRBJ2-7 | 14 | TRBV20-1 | CSARGWGARYEQYF
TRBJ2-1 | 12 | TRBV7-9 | CASSLGRGEQFF
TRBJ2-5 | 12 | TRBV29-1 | CSVQTGSETQYF
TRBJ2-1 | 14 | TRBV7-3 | CASSSSGVDNEQFF
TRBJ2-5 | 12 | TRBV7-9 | CASSLKLETQYF
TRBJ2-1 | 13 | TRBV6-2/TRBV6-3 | CASSFDHYNEQFF